These T cell receptor beta chains were read from a single sample in a study of Ad26.COV2.S vaccination and SARS-CoV-2 variants. TCRdb keeps only in-frame clones here, not all; method: immunoSEQ multiplex PCR. The table records approximately 410,000 clones, 92% of them present only once. Specimen: peripheral blood, collected in a trial of Ad26.COV2.S vaccine versus placebo. The source is a person aged 18-60 years who received the Ad26.COV2.S COVID-19 vaccine or a placebo. Each CDR3 is given with its conserved first and last residue. D genes are given only for firm matches. The size field is filled for only some rows; it gives once, few, many or a size class.

TRBJ1-1,TRBV7-8,-,-,TGTGCCAGCAGCTTAGCAGGGGTGAGGACTGAAGCTTTCTTT,CASSLAGVRTEAFF
TRBJ2-5,TRBV7-9,once,TRBD1,TGTGCCAGCAGCTTATACCTCGGACAGGGACGAATCCAAGAGACCCAGTACTTC,CASSLYLGQGRIQETQYF
TRBJ1-2,TRBV7-9,-,-,TGTGCCAGCAGCTTAGTTGGCCCCGAACCCAATGGCTACACCTTC,CASSLVGPEPNGYTF
TRBJ1-6,TRBV19,-,TRBD1,TGTGCCAGTACCGACCGGGACAGGGGTTCACCCCTCCACTTT,CASTDRDRGSPLHF
TRBJ1-2,TRBV19,-,-,TGTGCCAGTAGTATAGATCTAGCGGGGATCTATGGCTACACCTTC,CASSIDLAGIYGYTF
TRBJ2-7,TRBV19,-,-,TGTGCCAGTAGTATCGGCACAGGGGAGCAGTACTTC,CASSIGTGEQYF
TRBJ2-7,TRBV10-3,-,-,TGTGCCATCAGTACGCTGGGTGGTGGGGGGTACGAGCAGTACTTC,CAISTLGGGGYEQYF
TRBJ1-1,TRBV18,-,-,TGTGCCAGCTCACCAGGGCCAGGGACCTACACTGAAGCTTTCTTT,CASSPGPGTYTEAFF
TRBJ1-2,TRBV11-2,-,-,TGTGCCAGCAGCTTACGGGGGAACGGTAACTATGGCTACACCTTC,CASSLRGNGNYGYTF
TRBJ1-1,TRBV21-1,-,-,TGTGCCACCATGAACAGGGGTTATACTGAAGCTTTCTTT,CATMNRGYTEAFF
TRBJ1-2,TRBV21-1,-,-,TGTGCCAGCAGCAACCCAGGGAGAGGGTATAACTATGGCTACACCTTC,CASSNPGRGYNYGYTF
TRBJ2-3,TRBV7-2,-,TRBD2,TGTGCCAGCAGCTCGCTAAGGACTAGCGGGGGGTCCACAGATACGCAGTATTTT,CASSSLRTSGGSTDTQYF
TRBJ1-5,TRBV6-5,-,-,TGTGCCAGCTGCCCGGGACACCTCAATCAGCCCCAGCATTTT,CASCPGHLNQPQHF
TRBJ1-2,TRBV7-9,-,-,TGTGCCAGCAGCTTAACTGGATCCCACTATGGCTACACCTTC,CASSLTGSHYGYTF
TRBJ2-1,TRBV7-8,-,-,TGTGCCAGCAGCTTCCGGGACCCCTACAATGAGCAGTTCTTC,CASSFRDPYNEQFF
TRBJ2-3,TRBV21-1,-,-,TGTGCCAGCAGCTCCTTGCGGGGGGGCACAGATACGCAGTATTTT,CASSSLRGGTDTQYF
TRBJ1-1,TRBV9,-,-,TGTGCCAGCAGCGTGTTGTCGGGGGACACTGAAGCTTTCTTT,CASSVLSGDTEAFF
TRBJ1-1,TRBV5-4,-,-,TGTGCCAGCAGCTTTTCAATGAACACTGAAGCTTTCTTT,CASSFSMNTEAFF
TRBJ2-2,TRBV4-3,-,-,TGCGCCAGCAGCCAAGATTCGAGGAACACCGGGGAGCTGTTTTTT,CASSQDSRNTGELFF
TRBJ1-2,TRBV19,-,-,TGTGCCAGCAAAGGGACACAGCTTAACTATGGCTACACCTTC,CASKGTQLNYGYTF
TRBJ2-2,TRBV3-1/TRBV3-2,-,TRBD1,TGTGCCAGCAGCCCAAAGGACAGGGTAGGGAATGTCGGGGAGCTGTTTTTT,CASSPKDRVGNVGELFF
TRBJ1-3,TRBV19,once,-,TGTGCCAGTAGTATTAACCCGGGGTTTGGAAACACCATATATTTT,CASSINPGFGNTIYF
TRBJ2-5,TRBV4-3,-,-,TGCGCCAGCAGCCAAGTGCTGGCGGGGACGACGTACCAAGAGACCCAGTACTTC,CASSQVLAGTTYQETQYF
TRBJ2-1,TRBV9,-,-,TGTGCCAGCAGCGTAGTGGCACTAGATGGGGGCAATGAGCAGTTCTTC,CASSVVALDGGNEQFF
TRBJ1-4,TRBV30,-,-,TGTGCCTGGAGTGCGTTAGTAGCAACTAATGAAAAACTGTTTTTT,CAWSALVATNEKLFF
TRBJ2-7,TRBV5-1,-,-,TGCGCCAGCAGCTCGATCGGTGGCGAGCAGTACTTC,CASSSIGGEQYF
TRBJ1-2,TRBV6-1,-,-,TGTGCCAGCAGTGAGGGCAGGAGCTATGGCTACACCTTC,CASSEGRSYGYTF
TRBJ2-7,TRBV7-2,-,-,TGTGCCAGCAGCTTTCCTCGTGTATCGTACGAGCAGTACTTC,CASSFPRVSYEQYF
TRBJ2-1,TRBV18,-,TRBD1,TGTGCCAGCTCACCATTCGGACAGGGCTCCTACAATGAGCAGTTCTTC,CASSPFGQGSYNEQFF
TRBJ1-2,TRBV30,-,-,TGTGCCTGGAGTGTTTCCCGGCAGGGAGCCGGCTACACCTTC,CAWSVSRQGAGYTF
TRBJ2-2,TRBV2,-,-,TGTGCCAGCAGTGGAGAGGTTCCCGGGGAGCTGTTTTTT,CASSGEVPGELFF
TRBJ1-1,TRBV19,-,TRBD1,TGTGCCAGTAGTCGACAGGGCGGGGGCACTGAAGCTTTCTTT,CASSRQGGGTEAFF
TRBJ2-3,TRBV6-4,-,-,TGTGCCAGCAGTCCAACTGGGACAGATACGCAGTATTTT,CASSPTGTDTQYF
TRBJ2-2,TRBV6-5,-,-,TGTGCCAGCAGTTATATAGAGATTTCCACCGGGGAGCTGTTTTTT,CASSYIEISTGELFF
TRBJ2-1,TRBV7-6,-,TRBD1,TGTGCCAGCAGCCTACCGACAGGGGATATTAACAATGAGCAGTTCTTC,CASSLPTGDINNEQFF
TRBJ2-7,TRBV7-9,-,-,TGTGCCAGCAGCTTTTCAGGGGACGAGCAGTACTTC,CASSFSGDEQYF
TRBJ1-4,TRBV6-5,-,TRBD1,TGTGCCAGCAGGGACAGGTATGGAGAAAAACTGTTTTTT,CASRDRYGEKLFF
TRBJ1-2,TRBV7-9,-,TRBD1,TGTGCCAGCAGTCGAACGGACAGGCAGGCACTCTATGGCTACACCTTC,CASSRTDRQALYGYTF
TRBJ1-1,TRBV7-9,-,-,TGTGCCAGCAGCTTAGCGGGGGAGGCTTTCTTT,CASSLAGEAFF
TRBJ1-1,TRBV13,-,TRBD1,TGTGCCAGCAGTCCCCCGGGACAGGGTGTAGCGGGGGAAAGAGAAGCTTTCTTT,CASSPPGQGVAGEREAFF
TRBJ1-1,TRBV3-1/TRBV3-2,few,TRBD1,TGTGCCAGCAGCTACAGGGGGCTGAACACTGAAGCTTTCTTT,CASSYRGLNTEAFF
TRBJ2-2,TRBV7-6,-,TRBD1,TGTGCCAGCAGCTTACAGGGGGCGCGTGGGACCGGGGAGCTGTTTTTT,CASSLQGARGTGELFF
TRBJ2-1,TRBV27,once,-,TGTGCCAGCAGTTTAGACCTCCCCTCAGCCTGGAATGAGCAGTTCTTC,CASSLDLPSAWNEQFF
TRBJ1-4,TRBV6-1,-,-,TGTGCCAGCAGTGCACATTGGACAGTAACAAATGAAAAACTGTTTTTT,CASSAHWTVTNEKLFF
TRBJ1-2,TRBV9,-,TRBD1,TGTGCCAGCAGCGCAAAAACAGGGGCGAGGGGCTACACCTTC,CASSAKTGARGYTF
TRBJ2-1,TRBV7-9,-,-,TGTGCCAGCTTGACCCCTAACAATGAGCAGTTCTTC,CASLTPNNEQFF
TRBJ1-5,TRBV12-3/TRBV12-4,-,-,TGTGCCAGCTCCCCGACGGGTAATCAGCCCCAGCATTTT,CASSPTGNQPQHF